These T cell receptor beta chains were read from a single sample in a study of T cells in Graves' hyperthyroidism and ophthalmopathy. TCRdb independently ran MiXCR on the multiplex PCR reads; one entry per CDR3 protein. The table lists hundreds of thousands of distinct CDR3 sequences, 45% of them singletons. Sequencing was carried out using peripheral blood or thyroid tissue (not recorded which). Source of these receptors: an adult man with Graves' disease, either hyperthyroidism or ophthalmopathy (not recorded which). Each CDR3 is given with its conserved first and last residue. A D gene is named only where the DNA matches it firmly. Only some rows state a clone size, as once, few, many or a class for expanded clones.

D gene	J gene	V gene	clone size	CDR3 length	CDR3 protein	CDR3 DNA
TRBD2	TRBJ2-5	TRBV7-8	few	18	CASSLGLAGGAREETQYF	TGTGCCAGCAGCTTAGGGCTAGCGGGGGGAGCCAGGGAAGAGACCCAGTACTTC
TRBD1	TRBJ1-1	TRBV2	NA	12	CASSGGTDEAFF	TGTGCCAGCAGTGGCGGGACAGATGAAGCTTTCTTT
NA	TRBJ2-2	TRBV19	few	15	CASSIGRVITGELFF	TGTGCCAGTAGTATAGGTAGGGTTATCACCGGGGAGCTGTTTTTT
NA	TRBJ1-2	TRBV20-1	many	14	CSARVFSADYGYTF	TGCAGTGCTAGGGTGTTTTCGGCCGACTATGGCTACACCTTC
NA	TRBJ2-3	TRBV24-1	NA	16	CATSDSTTGFGDTQYF	TGTGCCACCAGTGACTCCACTACTGGGTTCGGCGATACGCAGTATTTT
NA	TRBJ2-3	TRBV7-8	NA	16	CASRPPPRFGTDTQYF	TGTGCCAGCAGACCACCACCTAGATTCGGCACAGATACGCAGTATTTT
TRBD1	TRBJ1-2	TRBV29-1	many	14	CSVETGTANYGYTF	TGCAGCGTTGAAACAGGGACAGCTAACTATGGCTACACCTTC
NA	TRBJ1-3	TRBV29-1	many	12	CSVDFGGNTIYF	TGCAGCGTTGATTTTGGGGGAAACACCATATATTTT
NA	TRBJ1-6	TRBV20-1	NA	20	CSARDFAGGRDRFYNSPLHF	TGCAGTGCTAGAGATTTTGCCGGGGGCAGGGACCGTTTCTATAATTCACCCCTCCACTTT
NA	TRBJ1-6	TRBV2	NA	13	CASRRGRESPLHF	TGTGCCAGCAGGAGGGGCAGGGAATCTCCCCTCCACTTT
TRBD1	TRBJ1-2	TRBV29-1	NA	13	CSAGRQGTYGYTF	TGCAGCGCAGGACGACAGGGGACCTATGGCTACACCTTC
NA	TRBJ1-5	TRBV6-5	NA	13	CASSYSVQGGQHF	TGTGCCAGCAGTTACTCGGTCCAGGGCGGCCAGCATTTT
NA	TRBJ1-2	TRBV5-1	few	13	CASSLEPYYGYTF	TGCGCCAGCAGCTTGGAACCGTACTATGGCTACACCTTC
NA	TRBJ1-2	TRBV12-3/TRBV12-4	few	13	CASSYGPSDGYTF	TGTGCCAGCAGTTACGGGCCCAGCGACGGCTACACCTTC
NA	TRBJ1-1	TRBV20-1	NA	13	CSASTTGPGEAFF	TGCAGTGCGAGCACTACAGGGCCGGGTGAAGCTTTCTTT
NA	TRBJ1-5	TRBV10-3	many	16	CAISETGPGSNQPQHF	TGTGCCATCAGTGAGACAGGCCCGGGAAGCAATCAGCCCCAGCATTTT
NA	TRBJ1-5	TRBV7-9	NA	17	CASSLGRDRSSNQPQHF	TGTGCCAGCAGCTTAGGTCGAGACCGGAGCAGCAATCAGCCCCAGCATTTT
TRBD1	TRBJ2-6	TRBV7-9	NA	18	CASSWAQDRGIGANVLTF	TGTGCCAGCAGCTGGGCCCAGGACAGGGGTATCGGGGCCAACGTCCTGACTTTC
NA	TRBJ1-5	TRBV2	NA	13	CAASDVGTQPQHF	TGTGCCGCCAGTGATGTGGGGACTCAGCCCCAGCATTTT
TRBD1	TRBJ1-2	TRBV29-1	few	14	CSVESTGTGFLYTF	TGCAGCGTCGAGAGTACCGGGACAGGGTTTCTCTACACCTTC
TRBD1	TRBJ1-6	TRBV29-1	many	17	CSVGPGQISSYNSPLHF	TGCAGCGTCGGACCGGGACAGATCAGCTCCTATAATTCACCCCTCCACTTT
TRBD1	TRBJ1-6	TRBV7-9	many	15	CASSLTGTVDSPLHF	TGTGCCAGCAGCTTAACCGGGACAGTCGACTCACCCCTCCACTTT
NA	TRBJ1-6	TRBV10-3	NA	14	CAISEGGMDSPLHF	TGTGCCATCAGTGAGGGAGGGATGGATTCACCCCTCCACTTT
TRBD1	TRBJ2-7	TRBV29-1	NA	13	CSLGTRGRVEQYF	TGCAGCTTAGGTACCAGGGGGCGAGTCGAGCAGTACTTC
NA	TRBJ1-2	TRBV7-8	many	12	CASSQDNYGYTF	TGTGCCAGCAGCCAGGACAACTATGGCTACACCTTC
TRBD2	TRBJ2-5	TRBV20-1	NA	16	CSARDRIAGFQETQYF	TGCAGTGCTAGAGATAGGATAGCGGGTTTCCAAGAGACCCAGTACTTC
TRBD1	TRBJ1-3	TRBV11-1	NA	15	CASRRTGPGGNTIYF	TGTGCCAGCAGAAGGACAGGGCCGGGTGGAAACACCATATATTTT
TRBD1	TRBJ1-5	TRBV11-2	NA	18	CASSYFGTGLDSNQPQHF	TGTGCCAGCAGTTACTTCGGGACAGGCCTCGACAGTAATCAGCCCCAGCATTTT
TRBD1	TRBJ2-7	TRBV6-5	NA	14	CASSYFEGTDEQYF	TGTGCCAGCAGTTATTTTGAGGGGACAGATGAGCAGTACTTC
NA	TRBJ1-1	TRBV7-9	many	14	CASTGEGGNTEAFF	TGTGCCAGCACCGGCGAGGGGGGGAACACTGAAGCTTTCTTT
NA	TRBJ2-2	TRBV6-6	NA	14	CASSYGRDTGELFF	TGTGCCAGTAGTTACGGGAGAGACACCGGGGAGCTGTTTTTT
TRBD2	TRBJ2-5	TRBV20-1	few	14	CSASSLAVQETQYF	TGCAGTGCTAGCTCACTAGCGGTTCAAGAGACCCAGTACTTC
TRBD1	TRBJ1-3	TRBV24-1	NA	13	CATSDPTGSTEAF	TGTGCCACCAGTGATCCGACAGGGAGCACTGAAGCTTTT
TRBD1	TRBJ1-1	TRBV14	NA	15	CASSQAPTGDTAAFF	TGTGCCAGCAGCCAAGCCCCGACAGGGGACACTGCAGCTTTCTTT